The 5 T cell receptor beta chains below all came from one sample that was sequenced in a study of T cell repertoires in cytomegalovirus infection. The antigens of these receptors remain unknown. TCRdb itself ran the reads through MiXCR, one entry per CDR3 protein. This sample has some 800,000 distinct CDR3 sequences, with around 29% found just once. The input for sequencing was cultured CD8+ T cells from PBMCs, taken from culture after CMV antigen stimulation. These receptors were collected from a human donor in good health (CMV status not recorded). Some clones in this sample may be carry-over from other donors' samples.

The chain is built from TRBV7-9 and TRBJ2-1; D might be TRBD1 (5 bases). CDR3 length equals 15 residues. Germline-derived CDR1 and CDR2 are SEHNR and FQNEAQ (reference sequence). Trimming took off 5 bases at V and 3 bases at J, with 14 bases between the two ends. The CDR3 loop is CASSLDQGFYNEQFF. The CDR3 DNA reads as TGTGCCAGCAGCCTAGACCAGGGATTCTACAATGAGCAGTTCTTC.

The CDR3, as DNA: TGCAGTGCTAGAGATTGGGACAGTTACACCGGGGAGCTGTTTTTT. This codes for CSARDWDSYTGELFF. The rearrangement uses TRBV20-1 and TRBJ2-2, with TRBD1 identical over 7 bases. Unmatched junction bases numbered 4, after V lost 0 bases and J lost 3 bases. This CDR3 spans 15 amino acids. CDR1 and CDR2 (germline): DFQATT, SNEGSKA (reference sequence).

Only a few counts were recorded for this clonotype. The chain links TRBV7-2 to TRBJ1-4; no clear D. The CDR3 covers 15 residues. Trimming removed 1 base at V and 7 bases at J, with 13 bases between. In germline, CDR1 is SGHTA, CDR2 FQGNSA. The CDR3 region has the DNA TGTGCCAGCAGCTTAGTAGCAGCGACGGGTGAAAAACTGTTTTTT. This encodes CASSLVAATGEKLFF.

This clonotype was recorded a few times. The chain recombines TRBV11-2 with TRBJ1-6; a weak D match, TRBD1 (6 bases). The CDR3 runs 15 residues. V was pared by 5 bases and J by 0 bases, with 8 bases between. The germline CDR1 and CDR2 sequences are SGHAT and FQNNGV. CDR3 protein: CASSGGGSYNSPLHF. The CDR3 DNA is TGTGCCAGCAGCGGAGGGGGCTCCTATAATTCACCCCTCCACTTT.

This clonotype was seen many times. The chain joins TRBV12-3 or TRBV12-4 to TRBJ1-1, with 7 bases matching TRBD1. Losses at the gene ends were 5 bases for V and 6 bases for J; bases not matched to a gene: 15. The CDR3 extends over 16 amino acids. The DNA for the CDR3 is TGTGCCAGCAGTGCGAGGGGGGGCGGACAGGACGCTGAAGCTTTCTTT. It encodes CASSARGGGQDAEAFF.